What follows are 25 T cell receptor beta chains derived from one specimen sequenced in a study of shared clonotypes between healthy human individuals. Profiled with immunoSEQ multiplex PCR; TCRdb holds only in-frame clones, not every one. The sample yields some 500,000 clones, around 96% seen once. Sequences were obtained from naive CD4+ T cells sorted from blood. As for subset: CD45RA+ positively selected. These receptors were obtained from a young woman in good health.

The V and J genes are TRBV7-2 and TRBJ2-6, with D perhaps TRBD1 (6 bases). Per germline, CDR1 SGHTA and CDR2 FQGNSA. V was shortened by 5 bases and J by 5 bases, with 19 bases between the two germline ends. This CDR3 spans 17 amino acids. Written as DNA, the CDR3 is TGTGCCAGCAGCCTCTTCTCAGGGGTTGAGTGGGCCAACGTCCTGACTTTC. It codes for CASSLFSGVEWANVLTF.

The chain employs TRBV28 and TRBJ1-3; D gene unclear. This CDR3 is built from 17 residues. Germline CDR1 MDHEN, CDR2 SYDVKM. V shed 0 bases and J shed 4 bases, with 16 bases lying between them. Here the CDR3 reads CASSLWSQLNHGNTIYF. The CDR3, as DNA: TGTGCCAGCAGTTTATGGTCACAACTTAACCACGGAAACACCATATATTTT.

V usage is TRBV29-1 and J usage is TRBJ2-1; TRBD1 aligns across 7 bases. This CDR3 has 18 residues. The V gene's germline CDR1 is SQVTM and CDR2 ANQGSEA. Trimming removed 3 bases from V and 2 bases from J; junction bases left unmatched: 16. CDR3 amino acids: CSVDPAGKTGSAYNEQFF. The DNA of the CDR3 is TGCAGCGTTGATCCGGCCGGGAAGACAGGGTCGGCCTACAATGAGCAGTTCTTC.

The chain carries TRBV4-1 and TRBJ1-5, with TRBD1 as a possible D gene (6 bases). V lost 3 bases to trimming and J lost 5 bases, with 14 bases between them. This CDR3 region has 15 residues. Looked up from germline, CDR1 is MGHRA and CDR2 is YSYEKL. The CDR3: CASSHSYRVDQPQHF. In nucleotides, the CDR3 is TGCGCCAGCAGCCACTCATACAGGGTTGATCAGCCCCAGCATTTT.

The chain recombines TRBV6-1 with TRBJ2-7; unclear D gene. CDR1 is MNHNS and CDR2 is SASEGT in the germline V gene. There are 11 residues in the CDR3. Trimming removed 7 bases from V and 0 bases from J, with 4 bases in between. This chain's CDR3 is CASTDSYEQYF. In nucleotides, the CDR3 is TGTGCCAGCACCGACTCCTACGAGCAGTACTTC.

This chain connects TRBV6-4 to TRBJ1-5, with D perhaps matching TRBD1 (6 bases). Trimming removed 5 bases from V and 6 bases from J, with 14 bases in between. The germline gives CDR1 MRHNA, CDR2 SNTAGT. This CDR3 is 14 amino acids long. CDR3 bases: TGTGCCAGCAGTCAGTACAGGGTAATTCAGCCCCAGCATTTT. It specifies CASSQYRVIQPQHF.

This clone has a single count. This chain joins TRBV5-8 and TRBJ2-7; D gene uncertain. Germline loops: CDR1 SGHTS, CDR2 YDEGEE. V was pared by 0 bases and J by 5 bases, with 9 bases between. The CDR3 covers 13 residues. This chain's CDR3 is CASSLGGFHEQYF. CDR3 DNA sequence: TGTGCCAGCAGCTTGGGGGGATTCCACGAGCAGTACTTC.

The chain carries TRBV27 and TRBJ1-5; unclear D gene. Looked up from germline, CDR1 is MNHEY and CDR2 is SMNVEV (reference sequence). Trimming cost V 3 bases and J 0 bases, with 6 bases left between them. The CDR3 has 14 amino acids. This CDR3 is CASSFQFSNQPQHF. DNA for the CDR3: TGTGCCAGCAGTTTCCAGTTTAGCAATCAGCCCCAGCATTTT.

This chain links TRBV21-1 with TRBJ2-2; no check of the table's D call, TRBD2, against the DNA was made. TRBV21-1 is a recognized pseudogene. The CDR3 length is 20 residues. The CDR3 protein is CASSKCPQGAGGTNTGELFF. CDR3 in DNA: TGTGCCAGCAGCAAATGCCCCCAGGGTGCGGGAGGGACAAACACCGGGGAGCTGTTTTTT.

The chain uses TRBV6-5 and TRBJ2-1; maybe TRBD1 (5 bases). Germline-derived CDR1 and CDR2 are MNHEY and SVGAGI. The CDR3 contains 12 residues. The V end lost 2 bases, the J end lost 10 bases, and 9 bases lay between the germline ends. CDR3: CASSYKGQEQFF. CDR3 DNA: TGTGCCAGCAGTTACAAGGGGCAGGAGCAGTTCTTC.

The chain combines TRBV7-9 with TRBJ2-5; D remains ambiguous. Germline CDR1 is SEHNR and CDR2 is FQNEAQ (reference sequence). This CDR3 is built from 16 residues. Trimming removed 2 bases at V and 4 bases at J, with 17 bases between. DNA for the CDR3: TGTGCCAGCAGCTTACACAGTGCGAGTTGGGGAGAGACCCAGTACTTC. Translation gives CASSLHSASWGETQYF.

The V and J genes are TRBV6-5 and TRBJ2-1; D unclear. CDR3 length: 16 amino acids. V lost 0 bases and J lost 8, with 17 bases in between. Per germline, CDR1 MNHEY and CDR2 SVGAGI. The CDR3 protein is CASSYSRHPPADEQFF. CDR3 bases: TGTGCCAGCAGTTACTCGAGACATCCCCCCGCCGATGAGCAGTTCTTC.

This chain uses TRBV28 with TRBJ2-7, with a tentative D call TRBD1 (6 bases). CDR1 and CDR2 from the germline V gene are MDHEN and SYDVKM. The CDR3 spans 13 residues. The V gene lost 7 bases and the J gene lost 3 bases, with 13 bases spanning the gap. The CDR3 sequence: CASTGQLNYEQYF. The CDR3 nucleotides are TGTGCCAGCACCGGACAGCTAAACTACGAGCAGTACTTC.

The chain's CDR3 is CSVNRGETQYF. In DNA, the CDR3 is TGCAGCGTTAACAGGGGAGAGACCCAGTACTTC. The chain joins TRBV29-1 to TRBJ2-5; 7 bases map to TRBD1. CDR1 and CDR2 (germline): SQVTM, ANQGSEA. The CDR3 covers 11 residues. V lost 5 bases to trimming and J lost 4 bases; unmatched junction nucleotides: 1.

V is TRBV6-5 and J is TRBJ1-5, with D possibly being TRBD1 (5 bases). V dropped 3 bases and J dropped 7 bases, with 16 bases sitting between them. The CDR3 runs to 15 residues. Germline V gene sequence: CDR1 MNHEY, CDR2 SVGAGI. In DNA, the CDR3 is TGTGCCAGCAGTTATTTCCAGGGCAAGGGACAGCCCCAGCATTTT. This encodes CASSYFQGKGQPQHF.

The rearrangement uses TRBV6-1 and TRBJ1-4; D not resolved. The germline V and J ends were trimmed by 6 bases and 7 bases, with 18 bases remaining between them. CDR3 size: 15 residues. Germline CDR1 is MNHNS and CDR2 is SASEGT. CDR3 in DNA: TGTGCCAGCAGCTTCGTGGGAGGGTCAAGTGAAAAACTGTTTTTT. Its protein product is CASSFVGGSSEKLFF.

The V call is TRBV6-5, the J call TRBJ1-4; a weak D match, TRBD1 (5 bases). This CDR3 comprises 15 residues. Trimming stripped 1 base from V and 7 bases from J, with 13 bases between. Per germline, CDR1 MNHEY and CDR2 SVGAGI. CDR3: CASSYFGGKGEKLFF. DNA of the CDR3: TGTGCCAGCAGTTACTTCGGGGGAAAAGGTGAAAAACTGTTTTTT.

The CDR3 bases are TGTGCCAGCTCACCGGACAGGGCTAACTATGGCTACACCTTC. Translating it yields CASSPDRANYGYTF. The V call is TRBV18, the J call TRBJ1-2; 8 nucleotides match TRBD1. The CDR3 is 14 residues long. V shed 3 bases and J 0 bases; nucleotides not matched to a gene: 0. The germline V gene encodes CDR1 KGHSH and CDR2 LQKENI. Complete variable domain (other parts from reference TRBV18 and TRBJ1-2): NAGVMQNPRHLVRRRGQEARLRCSPMKGHSHVYWYRQLPEEGLKFMVYLQKENIIDESGMPKERFSAEFPKEGPSILRIQQVVRGDSAAYFCASSPDRANYGYTFGSGTRLTVV.

The chain couples TRBV1 to TRBJ2-1; TRBD2, the table's D call, was not compared with the DNA. TRBV1 is labeled a pseudogene. This CDR3 is built from 15 residues. The CDR3 spells CTSRALLAPYNEQFF. The CDR3 DNA sequence: TGCACCAGCCGGGCTTTACTAGCGCCCTACAATGAGCAGTTCTTC.

This clone was detected once. The chain recombines TRBV5-1 with TRBJ2-1; 9 nucleotides match TRBD2. The CDR3 has 18 residues. V was pared by 0 bases and J by 0 bases, with 7 bases of the junction left unmatched. CDR1 SGHRS and CDR2 YFSETQ come from the germline V gene. The CDR3 DNA reads TGCGCCAGCAGCTTGGTGACTAGCGGCCCGAGCTCCTACAATGAGCAGTTCTTC. It translates to CASSLVTSGPSSYNEQFF.

The CDR3 protein is CASSLIGLGPYEQYF. CDR3 in DNA: TGCGCCAGCAGCTTGATAGGACTAGGTCCCTACGAGCAGTACTTC. The chain carries TRBV5-1 and TRBJ2-7; TRBD2 matches 7 bases. CDR3 length equals 15 residues. The J segment lost 2 bases and the V segment lost 1 base, leaving 6 bases of the junction unmatched. Germline V CDR1 and CDR2: SGHRS, YFSETQ.

Turning to this clone: Other DNA sequences within the sample encode an identical CDR3. The chain carries TRBV18 and TRBJ2-7; possible D gene TRBD2, 5 bases. CDR3 length equals 12 residues. Deletions cut 1 base from V and 5 bases from J, with 6 bases between. Germline-derived CDR1 and CDR2 are KGHSH and LQKENI. CDR3 amino acids: CASSPRGNEQYF. CDR3 bases: TGTGCCAGCTCACCACGAGGGAACGAGCAGTACTTC.

V gene TRBV6-1 combines with J gene TRBJ2-7; maybe TRBD2 (5 bases). CDR1 and CDR2 from the germline V gene are MNHNS and SASEGT. The CDR3 loop spans 11 amino acids. V lost 6 bases, J lost 2 bases, and 5 bases lay in between. The CDR3 loop is CASRRAYEQYF. CDR3 coding DNA: TGTGCCAGCAGGAGGGCCTACGAGCAGTACTTC.

The rearrangement uses TRBV27 and TRBJ1-5; the D gene is possibly TRBD1 (5 bases). V was trimmed by 5 bases and J by 10 bases, leaving 18 bases between them. Germline CDR1 and CDR2: MNHEY and SMNVEV (reference sequence). There are 14 residues in the CDR3. CDR3 sequence: CASSPRQILQPQHF. Here the CDR3 DNA reads TGTGCCAGCAGTCCCCGACAGATCCTCCAACCCCAGCATTTT.

The gene calls are TRBV10-3 and TRBJ2-3; TRBD2 aligns across 8 bases. V was clipped by 10 bases and J by 3 bases; unmatched bases: 9. CDR1 and CDR2 (germline): ENHRY, SYGVKD. The CDR3 covers 14 residues. The CDR3 nucleotides read TGTGCCACACTCTCCCGGGAGGGGACAGATACGCAGTATTTT. It is translated as CATLSREGTDTQYF.